The text below deals with one T cell receptor beta chain. This sample stems from a study of blood T cell repertoires in COVID-19. Whole-study context: Some COVID-19 samples were acute and others convalescent; all came from the United States, Italy and Spain. T cells, B-cell-depleted T cells, or PBMCs provided the cDNA or gDNA that served as material.

The CDR3 is 16 amino acids. Germline trimming cut 5 bases from V and 8 bases from J; bases unmatched to any gene: 16. Germline CDR1 is LNHDA and CDR2 is SQIVND (reference sequence). In the authors' methods: Amplification with reference gene primers provided the estimates of nucleated cell counts. Libraries were prepared by immunoSEQ multiplex PCR; TCRdb keeps only in-frame clonotypes and omits some of them. The V and J calls and clone size are taken from that table; D and trimming were inferred from the DNA. The repertoire holds around 100,000 clones, with around 81% as singletons. The receptor's source is a man in his fifties with active or convalescent COVID-19. This chain links TRBV19 with TRBJ1-2; 8 nucleotides align to TRBD1. The sample taken for sequencing was peripheral blood. The CDR3 DNA reads as TGTGCCAGTAGTCCCGAAGTCGAGACAGGGGTGGGCGGCTACACCTTC. Its translation is CASSPEVETGVGGYTF.